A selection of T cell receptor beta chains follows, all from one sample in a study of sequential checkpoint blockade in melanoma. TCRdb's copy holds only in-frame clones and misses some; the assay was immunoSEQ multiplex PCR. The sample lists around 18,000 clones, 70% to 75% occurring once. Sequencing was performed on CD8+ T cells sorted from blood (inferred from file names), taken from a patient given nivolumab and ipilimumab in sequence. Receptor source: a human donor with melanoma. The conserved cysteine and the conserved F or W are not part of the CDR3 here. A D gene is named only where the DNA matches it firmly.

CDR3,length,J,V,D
AWSGLAGETGELF,13,TRBJ2-2,TRBV30,TRBD2
ASSLSGVFNQPQH,13,TRBJ1-5,TRBV11-2,NA
ASSLRTGYHEQY,12,TRBJ2-7,TRBV27,TRBD1
ASSPRGDEQY,10,TRBJ2-7,TRBV5-1,TRBD2
ASSEWRGLTDYGYT,14,TRBJ1-2,TRBV2,NA
ASSQGGGQGWGDEQY,15,TRBJ2-7,TRBV4-1,TRBD2
ASLGGGGLDNEQF,13,TRBJ2-1,TRBV4-1,NA
ASSQVPGGVTEAF,13,TRBJ1-1,TRBV4-1,TRBD1
ASSEPEDSYNEQF,13,TRBJ2-1,TRBV2,NA
ASSARNNQPQH,11,TRBJ1-5,TRBV10-1,NA
ASKDSTNSPLH,11,TRBJ1-6,TRBV2,NA
ASSSPGQGEAYEQY,14,TRBJ2-7,TRBV7-8,TRBD1
ASSLDGVGYGYT,12,TRBJ1-2,TRBV5-8,NA
ASSSGQGLGYT,11,TRBJ1-2,TRBV13,TRBD1
ASSSGLGYEQY,11,TRBJ2-7,TRBV19,NA
SSNGHNTDTQY,11,TRBJ2-3,TRBV29-1,NA
ASSPGSDPNSYEQY,14,TRBJ2-7,TRBV7-8,NA
ASSSLIQLASYEQY,14,TRBJ2-7,TRBV28,NA
ASSLLEGTYNSPLH,14,TRBJ1-6,TRBV28,NA
ASSVRWDRLSRTYSGANVLT,20,TRBJ2-6,TRBV4-3,TRBD1
ASSPQGNTEAF,11,TRBJ1-1,TRBV19,NA